These 30 T cell receptor beta chains were sequenced from one sample in a study of blood T cell repertoires in COVID-19 (dated by TCRdb to about 2020). Libraries came from the immunoSEQ multiplex PCR assay. In TCRdb, the immuneACCESS table is reduced to in-frame sequences with V and J assigned. These tables do not hold every clone; where another copy was compared, an unresolved V gene accounts for under half, and the others remain unexplained. This sample holds roughly 300,000 clones; 83% were observed only once. The ten largest clones capture roughly a tenth of the sample. The sample was peripheral blood. These TCRs come from a woman aged 45-65 years who had recovered from COVID-19.

This clone was seen a few times. The chain joins TRBV7-2 to TRBJ2-3, with no clear D. V lost 6 bases to trimming and J lost 6 bases, with 16 bases between them. The CDR3 sequence is 14 residues long. Germline V gene lookup returns CDR1 SGHTA and CDR2 FQGNSA. CDR3 DNA: TGTGCCAGCAGGCCCACACCTACGAGGGATACGCAGTATTTT. Protein sequence: CASRPTPTRDTQYF.

This clone has a count of ten or more. The same CDR3 can be traced to other DNA sequences in this sample. V usage is TRBV27 and J usage is TRBJ2-7; no clear D. V was cut by 8 bases and J by 0 bases, with 14 bases left in between. CDR3 length equals 14 residues. Germline CDR1 is MNHEY and CDR2 is SMNVEV (reference sequence). In DNA, the CDR3 is TGTGCCAGCCGGGTGTCTGTAAGCTCCTACGAGCAGTACTTC. As protein: CASRVSVSSYEQYF.

This chain uses TRBV7-3 with TRBJ2-2, with unresolved D. The length of the CDR3 is 15 residues. CDR1 and CDR2 from the germline V gene are SGHTA and FQGTGA. Trimming shortened V by 5 bases and J by 1 base, and 11 bases separated the two germline ends. In DNA form, the CDR3 reads TGTGCCAGCAGCCCTCTCCTAGGGAACACCGGGGAGCTGTTTTTT. Protein product: CASSPLLGNTGELFF.

The chain has TRBV19 and TRBJ2-5; 11 positions match TRBD2. Germline V gene sequence: CDR1 LNHDA, CDR2 SQIVND (reference sequence). The CDR3 totals 15 residues. The V gene end was trimmed by 6 bases and the J gene end by 2 bases; junction bases not matched to a gene: 5. The CDR3 bases are TGTGCCAGTAGGGGGACTAGCGGTTTTCAAGAGACCCAGTACTTC. Translating it yields CASRGTSGFQETQYF.

This rearrangement joins TRBV5-1 to TRBJ2-6; TRBD1 matches at 8 bases. The CDR3 has 17 amino acids. Trimming at V came to 4 bases and at J to 0 bases, leaving 6 bases not matched to a gene. CDR1 and CDR2 from the germline V gene are SGHRS and YFSETQ. CDR3 DNA: TGCGCCAGCAGCGCCGGACAGGGAGGCTCTGGGGCCAACGTCCTGACTTTC. The encoded protein is CASSAGQGGSGANVLTF.

This chain connects TRBV6-5 to TRBJ2-3; TRBD2 agrees at 9 bases. From germline, CDR1 is MNHEY and CDR2 SVGAGI. V trimming: 7 bases; J trimming: 3 bases; junction bases outside the gene matches: 5. The length of the CDR3 is 14 residues. The CDR3 sequence: CASIRGRGTDTQYF. CDR3 coding DNA: TGTGCCAGCATCCGCGGGAGGGGAACAGATACGCAGTATTTT.

Comments on this clone: Other DNA sequences in the sample encode the same CDR3. The V gene is TRBV7-2, the J gene TRBJ1-3; 9 bases fit TRBD1. This CDR3 comprises 15 residues. The V segment lost 3 bases and the J segment 4 bases; nucleotides outside the gene matches: 4. Per germline, CDR1 SGHTA and CDR2 FQGNSA. For the CDR3, the DNA is TGTGCCAGCAGCTTGACTGGGACAGGGGGAAACACCATATATTTT. Its translation is CASSLTGTGGNTIYF.

This clone has more than one count but fewer than ten. V is TRBV7-3 and J is TRBJ2-1; the match to TRBD2 covers 8 bases. After removal of 3 bases from V and 7 bases from J, the junction contained 2 bases not matched to a gene. This CDR3 contains 13 residues. Germline CDR1 SGHTA, CDR2 FQGTGA. CDR3 nucleotides: TGTGCCAGCAGCTTTGCGGGAGGAAATGAGCAGTTCTTC. It yields the protein CASSFAGGNEQFF.

The chain combines TRBV11-2 with TRBJ1-2; D unclear. The CDR3 loop spans 14 amino acids. Germline lookup yields CDR1 SGHAT and CDR2 FQNNGV. The germline V and J ends were trimmed by 5 bases and 1 base, with 11 bases remaining between them. CDR3 nucleotides: TGTGCCAGCAGCCCTAGCGGGGATAACTATGGCTACACCTTC. Translated: CASSPSGDNYGYTF.

In the case of this clone: The identical CDR3 is also encoded by other nucleotide sequences in the sample. The J gene is TRBJ1-1, the V gene TRBV18, with D possibly TRBD1 on 6 matching bases. Trimming removed 6 bases from V and 1 base from J, with 9 bases in between. This CDR3 has 13 amino acids. The V gene's germline CDR1 is KGHSH and CDR2 LQKENI. CDR3 loop: CASSPGQNTEAFF. In nucleotides, the CDR3 is TGTGCCAGCTCCCCGGGACAGAACACTGAAGCTTTCTTT.

About this clone itself: One end of the junction fails to match germline, which may point to a read error. The V gene is TRBV28, the J gene TRBJ2-7; D not certain. The CDR3 covers 13 residues. Germline V gene lookup returns CDR1 MDHEN and CDR2 SYDVKM. The DNA of the CDR3 is TGTGCCAGCAGCCCTATCCCCGGAAGAAGGAGCGACTTC. This translates into CASSPIPGRRSDF.

The sample holds a few counts of this clone. Other nucleotide sequences from this sample produce the same CDR3. The V call is TRBV11-3, the J call TRBJ2-1; TRBD2 matches at 8 bases. The CDR3 runs 16 residues. Trimming at V came to 1 base and at J to 4 bases, leaving 6 bases not matched to a gene. From germline, CDR1 is SGHNT and CDR2 YENEEA. CDR3 DNA: TGTGCCAGCAGCTTAGGGGCTAGCGGGTCTTACAATGAGCAGTTCTTC. It translates to CASSLGASGSYNEQFF.

This rearrangement joins TRBV4-3 to TRBJ1-3; 8 bases fit TRBD1. V trimming: 5 bases; J trimming: 4 bases; junction bases outside the gene matches: 10. From germline, CDR1 is LGHNA and CDR2 YSLEER. This CDR3 comprises 16 residues. DNA of the CDR3: TGCGCCAGCAGCTTAACTTCAGGGGGCCTCGGAAACACCATATATTTT. The encoded protein is CASSLTSGGLGNTIYF.

This chain connects TRBV7-9 to TRBJ2-5; maybe TRBD1 (6 bases). The CDR3 spans 15 residues. CDR1 is SEHNR and CDR2 is FQNEAQ in the germline V gene (reference sequence). Trimming stripped 5 bases from V and 1 base from J, with 14 bases between. In nucleotides, the CDR3 is TGTGCCAGCAGCCTTCAGGGGACACTCCAAGAGACCCAGTACTTC. Translated: CASSLQGTLQETQYF.

The rearrangement links TRBV5-1 to TRBJ2-1, with 10 nucleotides matching TRBD2. Germline loops: CDR1 SGHRS, CDR2 YFSETQ. The CDR3 runs 13 residues. With 8 bases clipped from V and 6 bases from J, the junction kept 5 bases outside the gene matches. The CDR3 DNA reads TGCGCCAGTCGTACTAGCGGGGCCAATGAGCAGTTCTTC. Protein product: CASRTSGANEQFF.

The chain recombines TRBV9 with TRBJ2-1; 11 nucleotides align to TRBD2. The CDR3 contains 17 residues. Germline V gene lookup returns CDR1 SGDLS and CDR2 YYNGEE. Losses at the gene ends were 0 bases for V and 4 bases for J; bases not matched to a gene: 6. This CDR3 reads CASSVGLAGPPYNEQFF. The CDR3 nucleotides read TGTGCCAGCAGCGTAGGACTAGCGGGACCACCATACAATGAGCAGTTCTTC.

V is TRBV3-1 (or the pseudogene TRBV3-2) and J is TRBJ2-3; a possible D gene is TRBD1 (5 bases). Germline lookup yields CDR1 LGHDT and CDR2 YNNKEL (reference sequence). The CDR3 is 12 amino acids. V lost 1 base, J lost 14 bases, and 13 bases lay in between. CDR3 nucleotides: TGTGCCAGCAGCCAAGGCAGGGCGTCCACGTATTTT. This gives the protein CASSQGRASTYF.

This clone was recorded a few times. The chain uses TRBV19 and TRBJ2-1, with D perhaps matching TRBD1 (5 bases). The germline V and J ends were trimmed by 4 bases and 4 bases, with 14 bases remaining between them. In germline, CDR1 is LNHDA, CDR2 SQIVND (reference sequence). This CDR3 is 15 amino acids long. The CDR3 nucleotides are TGTGCCAGTAGTAGGGTAGGGGTGGAATACAATGAGCAGTTCTTC. Encoded protein: CASSRVGVEYNEQFF.

The rearrangement uses TRBV3-1 (or the pseudogene TRBV3-2) and TRBJ1-5; D call uncertain. Looked up from germline, CDR1 is LGHDT and CDR2 is YNNKEL (reference sequence). The CDR3 runs to 15 residues. The V gene lost 0 bases and the J gene lost 1 base, with 7 bases spanning the gap. The CDR3 nucleotides are TGTGCCAGCAGCCAAGAGGGCAGGAGCAATCAGCCCCAGCATTTT. Residues: CASSQEGRSNQPQHF.

J is TRBJ1-4 and V is TRBV27, with unresolved D. Trimming pared 7 bases from V and 4 bases from J, leaving 16 bases between. Looked up from germline, CDR1 is MNHEY and CDR2 is SMNVEV (reference sequence). The CDR3 covers 15 residues. The CDR3 loop is CASTFLADYNEKLFF. In nucleotides, the CDR3 is TGTGCCAGCACCTTTCTGGCAGACTATAATGAAAAACTGTTTTTT.

This clone was detected only once. The V gene is TRBV2, the J gene TRBJ2-7; D may be TRBD1 (7 bases). The CDR3 contains 16 residues. The V and J ends lost 3 bases and 7 bases respectively, with 22 bases between them. Germline lookup yields CDR1 SNHLY and CDR2 FYNNEI. The CDR3 protein is CASSERGDRFFQEQYF. In DNA form, the CDR3 reads TGTGCCAGCAGTGAGCGCGGGGACAGATTCTTTCAGGAGCAGTACTTC.

The V gene is TRBV10-3, the J gene TRBJ2-5, with TRBD1 identical over 8 bases. The CDR3 loop spans 18 amino acids. Germline values: CDR1 ENHRY, CDR2 SYGVKD. Germline trimming cut 4 bases from V and 5 bases from J; bases unmatched to any gene: 18. CDR3 nucleotide sequence: TGTGCCATCAGTGCTCCGATAGGGACAGGCCAGGGCAGGGAGACCCAGTACTTC. The encoded protein is CAISAPIGTGQGRETQYF.

This sequence joins TRBV7-2 and TRBJ1-2, with 10 bases matching TRBD1. The CDR3 runs 15 residues. CDR1 and CDR2 from the germline V gene are SGHTA and FQGNSA. The V segment lost 5 bases and the J segment 1 base; nucleotides outside the gene matches: 4. Here the CDR3 reads CASSLGQGRNYGYTF. The CDR3 DNA follows: TGTGCCAGCAGCCTGGGACAGGGGCGTAACTATGGCTACACCTTC.

The V gene is TRBV27, the J gene TRBJ2-5; 7 bases agree with TRBD1. This CDR3 is built from 14 residues. The V and J ends lost 8 bases and 2 bases, in that order; junction bases with no gene match: 8. Germline lookup yields CDR1 MNHEY and CDR2 SMNVEV (reference sequence). The CDR3 sequence: CASDRRRGQETQYF. For the CDR3, the DNA is TGTGCCAGCGATCGACGCAGGGGGCAAGAGACCCAGTACTTC.

This rearrangement joins TRBV4-1 to TRBJ2-5, with TRBD2 identical over 10 bases. Germline V gene lookup returns CDR1 MGHRA and CDR2 YSYEKL. The CDR3 covers 16 residues. J gave up 4 bases and V 0 bases, and 5 bases lay outside the gene matches. CDR3 sequence: CASSQDLSGGPETQYF. DNA for the CDR3: TGCGCCAGCAGCCAAGATCTTAGCGGGGGGCCAGAGACCCAGTACTTC.

A remark on this clone: Being one base from a much bigger clone, this may be a read error. Other DNA variants within this sample encode the same CDR3. This sequence joins TRBV6-5 and TRBJ1-1, with D maybe TRBD1 (6 bases). The V end was cut by 6 bases, the J end by 1 base, with 9 bases between. The V gene's germline CDR1 is MNHEY and CDR2 SVGAGI. The CDR3 runs to 13 residues. CDR3 in DNA: TGTGCCAGCAGCCTACAGGGGAACACTGAAGCTTTCTTT. It encodes CASSLQGNTEAFF.

The V call is TRBV6-5, the J call TRBJ1-6; D not resolved. Germline V gene sequence: CDR1 MNHEY, CDR2 SVGAGI. Trimming removed 0 bases at V and 14 bases at J, with 11 bases between. This CDR3 is built from 13 residues. CDR3 DNA: TGTGCCAGCAGTTACTCCCATTTCGGGGCCCTCCACTTT. Its protein product is CASSYSHFGALHF.

This sequence joins TRBV5-6 and TRBJ1-2, with TRBD1 as a possible D gene (5 bases). V was shortened by 1 base and J by 6 bases, with 16 bases between the two germline ends. CDR1 SGHDT and CDR2 YYEEEE come from the germline V gene. The CDR3 contains 15 residues. The DNA for the CDR3 is TGTGCCAGCAGCTTGTTTCCACAGGTTACGGATGGCTACACCTTC. Translated: CASSLFPQVTDGYTF.

The rearrangement joins TRBV7-9 to TRBJ2-5, with 9 nucleotides matching TRBD2. J lost 2 bases, V lost 4 bases, and 2 bases had no gene match. The germline CDR1 and CDR2 sequences are SEHNR and FQNEAQ (reference sequence). This CDR3 spans 14 amino acids. CDR3 nucleotide sequence: TGTGCCAGCAGCTGGGCGGGGGGGCAAGAGACCCAGTACTTC. Translated: CASSWAGGQETQYF.

The V gene is TRBV11-3, the J gene TRBJ2-3; D gene uncertain. The CDR3 totals 13 residues. Germline CDR1 and CDR2: SGHNT and YENEEA. Trimming cost V 0 bases and J 5 bases, with 6 bases left between them. In DNA, the CDR3 is TGTGCCAGCAGCTTAGATCACAGAGATACGCAGTATTTT. It codes for CASSLDHRDTQYF.